Each of the 19 T cell receptor beta chains below was sequenced from the same sample in a study of PD-L1 blockade in urothelial cancer. Sequencing was performed with immunoSEQ multiplex PCR; in TCRdb, only in-frame clones are kept and a portion is missing. The sample lists a few hundred clones; less than 50% were seen once. Sample: tumor tissue, taken before atezolizumab (anti-PD-L1) treatment. The receptors shown here come from a man aged 55-75 years with urothelial cancer.

This clone has only a few counts. V usage is TRBV6-8 and J usage is TRBJ1-3, with no clear D. Trimming shortened V by 7 bases and J by 1 base, and 14 bases separated the two germline ends. Germline CDR1 MNHGY, CDR2 SAAAGT. The CDR3 loop spans 15 amino acids. The CDR3: CASISARASGNTIYF. The DNA for the CDR3 is TGTGCCAGCATATCCGCCCGAGCGTCTGGAAACACCATATATTTT.

This clone has a handful of counts. The chain is built from TRBV12-2 and TRBJ2-2. TRBV12-2 is a recognized pseudogene. The CDR3 loop spans 15 amino acids. The CDR3 nucleotides are TGTGCCGAGGGGGGCTCAACGGGGAACACCGGGGAGCTGTTTTTT. Protein: CAEGGSTGNTGELFF.

This clone has a handful of counts. V is TRBV6-8 and J is TRBJ2-1; 10 bases agree with TRBD1. Trimming took 2 bases from V and 5 from J; bases not matched to a gene: 3. The length of the CDR3 is 15 residues. Germline V gives CDR1 MNHGY, CDR2 SAAAGT. This chain's CDR3 is CASSYLGQGNNEQFF. The CDR3 region has the DNA TGTGCCAGCAGTTACCTGGGACAGGGGAACAATGAGCAGTTCTTC.

This rearrangement joins TRBV28 to TRBJ2-5; maybe TRBD1 (5 bases). The germline V gene has CDR1 MDHEN and CDR2 SYDVKM. With 8 bases removed from V and 1 base from J, the gap between germline ends came to 17 bases. The CDR3 extends over 15 amino acids. The chain's CDR3 is CASHATGALQETQYF. In nucleotides, the CDR3 is TGTGCCAGCCACGCCACTGGGGCTCTCCAAGAGACCCAGTACTTC.

The V gene is TRBV6-8, the J gene TRBJ1-5; D gene unclear. The V gene's germline CDR1 is MNHGY and CDR2 SAAAGT. Trimming pared 6 bases from V and 0 bases from J, leaving 12 bases between. This CDR3 comprises 15 residues. The CDR3 spells CASSPTGYSNQPQHF. The DNA for the CDR3 is TGTGCCAGCAGCCCGACGGGGTATAGCAATCAGCCCCAGCATTTT.

The chain joins TRBV19 to TRBJ2-7; 7 bases match TRBD2. Looked up from germline, CDR1 is LNHDA and CDR2 is SQIVND (reference sequence). Trimming at V came to 5 bases and at J to 0 bases, leaving 4 bases not matched to a gene. The CDR3 covers 14 residues. CDR3 nucleotide sequence: TGTGCCAGTAGTTTTGGACTAGGCTCCTACGAGCAGTACTTC. This encodes CASSFGLGSYEQYF.

This chain joins TRBV28 and TRBJ1-5, with 9 bases identical to TRBD1. The CDR3 spans 14 residues. CDR1 MDHEN and CDR2 SYDVKM come from the germline V gene. V trimming: 5 bases; J trimming: 7 bases; junction bases outside the gene matches: 6. CDR3 loop: CASSLGQGHQPQHF. The CDR3 coding sequence is TGTGCCAGCAGTCTGGGACAGGGACACCAGCCCCAGCATTTT.

This clone was counted between two and nine times. The chain employs TRBV6-8 and TRBJ1-1, with 8 nucleotides matching TRBD1. Germline CDR1 reads MNHGY; CDR2 reads SAAAGT. This CDR3 spans 15 amino acids. V gave up 6 bases and J gave up 1 base; unmatched junction bases: 7. DNA for the CDR3: TGTGCCAGCAGCCGAGGACAGGGAGGGAACACTGAAGCTTTCTTT. Amino acid sequence: CASSRGQGGNTEAFF.

The chain uses TRBV6-8 and TRBJ2-4, with 8 bases aligning to TRBD2. Germline V gene data show CDR1 as MNHGY and CDR2 as SAAAGT. V gave up 6 bases and J gave up 2 bases; unmatched junction bases: 12. CDR3 size: 17 residues. The CDR3 loop reads CASRGPREGFSKNIQYF. The CDR3 DNA sequence: TGTGCCAGCAGGGGACCCCGGGAGGGGTTCTCCAAAAACATTCAGTACTTC.

The chain links TRBV28 to TRBJ1-2; D is uncertain. From germline, CDR1 is MDHEN and CDR2 SYDVKM. V lost 1 base and J lost 7, with 7 bases in between. The CDR3 sequence is 12 residues long. CDR3 coding DNA: TGTGCCAGCAGTTTATTAGTTAGTGGCTACACCTTC. Translation: CASSLLVSGYTF.

The chain employs TRBV15 and TRBJ1-2; D ambiguous. Germline V CDR1 and CDR2: LNHNV, YYDKDF (reference sequence). This CDR3 contains 14 residues. Trimming removed 2 bases from V and 3 bases from J, with 10 bases in between. CDR3 sequence: CATSRLPLDYGYTF. The CDR3 DNA reads as TGTGCCACCAGCAGACTACCCCTCGACTATGGCTACACCTTC.

This clone has a handful of counts. The chain uses TRBV11-3 and TRBJ1-3; D is ambiguous. V was trimmed by 2 bases and J by 1 base, leaving 15 bases between them. The CDR3 length is 17 residues. Germline-derived CDR1 and CDR2 are SGHNT and YENEEA. The CDR3, as DNA: TGTGCCAGCAGCTTATCCAGTCGGCAAGGATCTGGAAACACCATATATTTT. As protein: CASSLSSRQGSGNTIYF.

The genes are TRBV30 and TRBJ1-1; D remains ambiguous. This CDR3 spans 11 amino acids. Trimming shortened V by 5 bases and J by 7 bases, and 11 bases separated the two germline ends. CDR1 and CDR2 from the germline V gene are GTSNPN and SVGIG (reference sequence). The CDR3 bases are TGTGCCTGGGCTGGGTTTGGTGAAGCTTTCTTT. This codes for CAWAGFGEAFF.

V and J are TRBV19 and TRBJ2-1; 9 nucleotides match TRBD1. Germline V gives CDR1 LNHDA, CDR2 SQIVND (reference sequence). This CDR3 is built from 14 residues. J lost 6 bases, V lost 6 bases, and 6 bases had no gene match. CDR3 sequence (DNA): TGTGCCAGTAGGACGGACAGGGGAGGCAATGAGCAGTTCTTC. This sequence encodes CASRTDRGGNEQFF.

This clone is termed large. The CDR3 spells CASNVQTSYEQYF. The CDR3 nucleotides read TGTGCCAGCAATGTACAGACTAGCTACGAGCAGTACTTC. This sequence joins TRBV6-8 and TRBJ2-7, with D perhaps matching TRBD2 (6 bases). The germline V gene has CDR1 MNHGY and CDR2 SAAAGT. Between the trimmed V and J ends, which lost 7 bases and 3 bases, there was a span of 13 bases. This CDR3 region has 13 residues.

This clone was detected a few times. The CDR3, as DNA: TGTGCCAGCAGCCTGGCGAGCTGGGGAGTCACTGAAGCTTTCTTT. It translates to CASSLASWGVTEAFF. The chain has TRBV11-1 and TRBJ1-1; unclear D gene. This CDR3 is 15 amino acids long. The germline CDR1 and CDR2 sequences are SGHAT and FQDESV (reference sequence). Trimming stripped 5 bases from V and 4 bases from J, with 17 bases between.

The V call is TRBV25-1, the J call TRBJ2-7, with 10 bases matching TRBD2. J lost 0 bases, V lost 9 bases, and 11 bases had no gene match. This CDR3 comprises 16 residues. The germline V gene has CDR1 MGHDK and CDR2 SYGVNS. The CDR3 coding sequence is TGTGCCAGTGGGGGGATTAGCGGGAGGAGCTCCTACGAGCAGTACTTC. Amino acid sequence: CASGGISGRSSYEQYF.

Only a few counts were recorded for this clone. The CDR3 loop reads CAWSGSVRTNTEAFF. DNA of the CDR3: TGTGCCTGGAGTGGATCGGTCAGAACAAACACTGAAGCTTTCTTT. The chain uses TRBV30 and TRBJ1-1; D gene unclear. CDR3 size: 15 residues. Trimming took off 1 base at V and 2 bases at J, with 14 bases between the two ends. The V gene's germline CDR1 is GTSNPN and CDR2 SVGIG (reference sequence).

The genes are TRBV12-5 and TRBJ2-7; no clear D. With 0 bases removed from V and 4 bases from J, the gap between germline ends came to 13 bases. CDR3 length: 15 residues. The germline gives CDR1 LGHNT, CDR2 FRNRAP. In DNA, the CDR3 is TGTGCTAGTGGTTTGGTACATTGGGATTCGTACGAGCAGTACTTC. It encodes CASGLVHWDSYEQYF.